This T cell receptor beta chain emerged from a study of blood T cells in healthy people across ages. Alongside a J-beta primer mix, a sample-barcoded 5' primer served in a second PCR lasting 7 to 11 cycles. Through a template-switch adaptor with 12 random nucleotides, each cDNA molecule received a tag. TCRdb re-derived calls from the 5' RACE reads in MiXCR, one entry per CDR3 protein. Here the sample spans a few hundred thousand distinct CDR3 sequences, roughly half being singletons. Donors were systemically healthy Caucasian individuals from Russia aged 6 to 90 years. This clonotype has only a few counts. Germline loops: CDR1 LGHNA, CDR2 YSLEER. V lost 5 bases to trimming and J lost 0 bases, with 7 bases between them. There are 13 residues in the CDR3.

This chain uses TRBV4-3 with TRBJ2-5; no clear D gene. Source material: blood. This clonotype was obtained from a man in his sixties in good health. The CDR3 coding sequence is TGCGCCAGCAGCATCACTTACCAAGAGACCCAGTACTTC. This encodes CASSITYQETQYF.